This T cell receptor (beta chain) originates from a study of neurological immune-mediated disorders. Regarding time point: longitudinal time-point 2. V lost 2 bases, J lost 10 bases, and 21 bases lay in between. The CDR3 is 17 residues long. Germline values: CDR1 MNHEY, CDR2 SVGAGI. In this sample, this clonotype turned up many times. TCRdb redid the calling of the 5' RACE reads with MiXCR, one entry per CDR3 protein. The profile shows fewer than 40,000 distinct CDR3 sequences, roughly an eighth of them singletons. The rearrangement links TRBV6-5 to TRBJ1-6; unclear D gene. Sample: PBMCs. The clonotype was recovered from a woman aged 40 to 49 in good health. Here the CDR3 reads CASSYSGRNKAGSPLHF. The CDR3 DNA is TGTGCCAGCAGTTACAGCGGACGCAATAAGGCCGGATCACCCCTCCACTTT.